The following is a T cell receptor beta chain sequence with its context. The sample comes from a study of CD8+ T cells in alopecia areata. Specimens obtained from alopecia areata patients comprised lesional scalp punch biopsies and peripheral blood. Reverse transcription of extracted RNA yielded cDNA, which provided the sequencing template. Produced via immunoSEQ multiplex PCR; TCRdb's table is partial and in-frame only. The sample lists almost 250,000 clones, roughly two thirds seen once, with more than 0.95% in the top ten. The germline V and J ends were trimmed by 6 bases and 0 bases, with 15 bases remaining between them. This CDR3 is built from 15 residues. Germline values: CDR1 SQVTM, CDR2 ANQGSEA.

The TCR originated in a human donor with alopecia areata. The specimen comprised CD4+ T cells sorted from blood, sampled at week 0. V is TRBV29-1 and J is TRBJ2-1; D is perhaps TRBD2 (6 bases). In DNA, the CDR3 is TGCAGCGTCCTCGCCGGGACTGGCTCCTACAATGAGCAGTTCTTC. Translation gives CSVLAGTGSYNEQFF.